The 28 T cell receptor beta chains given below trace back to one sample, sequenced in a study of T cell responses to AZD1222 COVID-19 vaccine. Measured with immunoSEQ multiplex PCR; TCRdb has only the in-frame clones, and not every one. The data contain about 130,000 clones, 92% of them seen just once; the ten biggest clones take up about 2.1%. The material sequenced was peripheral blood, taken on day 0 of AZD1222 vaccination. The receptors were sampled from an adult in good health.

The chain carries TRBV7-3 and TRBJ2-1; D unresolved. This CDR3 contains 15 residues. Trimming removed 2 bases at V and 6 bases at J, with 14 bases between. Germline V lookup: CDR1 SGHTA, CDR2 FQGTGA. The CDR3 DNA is TGTGCCAGCAGCTTAGAGCTCACTACCTCCAATGAGCAGTTCTTC. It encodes CASSLELTTSNEQFF.

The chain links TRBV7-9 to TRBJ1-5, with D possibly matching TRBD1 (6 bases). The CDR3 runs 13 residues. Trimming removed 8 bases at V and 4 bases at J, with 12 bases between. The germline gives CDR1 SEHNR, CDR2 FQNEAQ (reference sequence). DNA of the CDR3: TGTGCCAGCGCCGACCAGGGGAATCAGCCCCAGCATTTT. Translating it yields CASADQGNQPQHF.

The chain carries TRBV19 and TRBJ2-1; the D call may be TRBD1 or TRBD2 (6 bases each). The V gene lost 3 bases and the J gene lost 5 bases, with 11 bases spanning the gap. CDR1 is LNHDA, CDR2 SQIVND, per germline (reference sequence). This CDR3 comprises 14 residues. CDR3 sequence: CASSIGGTNNEQFF. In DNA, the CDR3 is TGTGCCAGTAGTATTGGGGGGACAAACAATGAGCAGTTCTTC.

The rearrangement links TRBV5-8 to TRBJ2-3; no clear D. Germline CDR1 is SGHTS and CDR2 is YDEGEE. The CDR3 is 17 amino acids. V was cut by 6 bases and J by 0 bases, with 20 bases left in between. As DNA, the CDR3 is TGTGCCAGCATCTACCCGGTGGGGTCTCCTAGCACAGATACGCAGTATTTT. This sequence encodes CASIYPVGSPSTDTQYF.

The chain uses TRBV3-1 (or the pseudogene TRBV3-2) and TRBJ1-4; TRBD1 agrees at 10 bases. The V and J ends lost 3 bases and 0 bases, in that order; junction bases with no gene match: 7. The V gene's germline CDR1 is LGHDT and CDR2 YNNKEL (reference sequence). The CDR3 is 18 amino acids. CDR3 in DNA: TGTGCCAGCAGCCAGCACCGGGACAGGGGAGCAACTAATGAAAAACTGTTTTTT. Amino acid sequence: CASSQHRDRGATNEKLFF.

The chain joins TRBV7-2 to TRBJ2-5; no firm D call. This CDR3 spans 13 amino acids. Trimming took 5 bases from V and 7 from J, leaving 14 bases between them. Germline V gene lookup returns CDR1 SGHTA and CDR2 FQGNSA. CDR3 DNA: TGTGCCAGCAGCCAGGCGGATTGGGGGACCCAGTACTTC. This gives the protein CASSQADWGTQYF. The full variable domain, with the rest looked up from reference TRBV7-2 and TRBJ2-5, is GAGVSQSPSNKVTEKGKDVELRCDPISGHTALYWYRQSLGQGLEFLIYFQGNSAPDKSGLPSDRFSAERTGGSVSTLTIQRTQQEDSAVYLCASSQADWGTQYFGPGTRLLVL.

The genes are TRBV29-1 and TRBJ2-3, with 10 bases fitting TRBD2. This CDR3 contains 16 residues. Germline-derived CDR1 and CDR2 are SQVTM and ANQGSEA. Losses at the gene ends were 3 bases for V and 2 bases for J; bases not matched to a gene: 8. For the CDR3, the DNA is TGCAGCGTTGAGGGAACTAGCGGGGAGAACACAGATACGCAGTATTTT. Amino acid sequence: CSVEGTSGENTDTQYF.

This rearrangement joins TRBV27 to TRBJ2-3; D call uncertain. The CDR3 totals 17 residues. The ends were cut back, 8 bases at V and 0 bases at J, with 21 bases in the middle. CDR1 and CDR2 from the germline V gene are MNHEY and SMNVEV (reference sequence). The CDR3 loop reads CASGVLTPTYSTDTQYF. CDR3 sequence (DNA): TGTGCCAGCGGGGTCCTGACTCCCACTTATAGCACAGATACGCAGTATTTT.

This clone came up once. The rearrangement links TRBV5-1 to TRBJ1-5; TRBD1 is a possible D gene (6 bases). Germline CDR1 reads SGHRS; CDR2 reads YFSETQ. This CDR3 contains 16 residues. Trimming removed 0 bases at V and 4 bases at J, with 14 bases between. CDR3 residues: CASSLAPRGLNQPQHF. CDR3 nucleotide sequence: TGCGCCAGCAGCTTGGCCCCCAGGGGCTTGAATCAGCCCCAGCATTTT.

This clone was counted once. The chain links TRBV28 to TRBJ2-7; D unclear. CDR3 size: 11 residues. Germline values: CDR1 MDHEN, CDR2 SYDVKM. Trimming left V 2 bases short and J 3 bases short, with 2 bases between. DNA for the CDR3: TGTGCCAGCAGTTTACGCTACGAGCAGTACTTC. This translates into CASSLRYEQYF.

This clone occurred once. CDR3 protein: CASSIDGQNTGELFF. The CDR3 DNA sequence: TGTGCCAGTAGTATAGATGGCCAGAACACCGGGGAGCTGTTTTTT. This rearrangement joins TRBV19 to TRBJ2-2; D gene ambiguous. The V end lost 0 bases, the J end lost 1 base, and 6 bases lay between the germline ends. The CDR3 is 15 amino acids. Per the germline V gene, CDR1 is LNHDA and CDR2 is SQIVND (reference sequence).

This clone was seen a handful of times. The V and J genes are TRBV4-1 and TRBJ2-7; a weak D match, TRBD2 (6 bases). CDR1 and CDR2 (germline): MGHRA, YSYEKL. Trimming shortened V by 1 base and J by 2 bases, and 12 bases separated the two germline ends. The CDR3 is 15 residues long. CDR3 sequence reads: CASSQVSPGAYEQYF. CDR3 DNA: TGCGCCAGCAGCCAAGTCAGTCCGGGGGCCTACGAGCAGTACTTC.

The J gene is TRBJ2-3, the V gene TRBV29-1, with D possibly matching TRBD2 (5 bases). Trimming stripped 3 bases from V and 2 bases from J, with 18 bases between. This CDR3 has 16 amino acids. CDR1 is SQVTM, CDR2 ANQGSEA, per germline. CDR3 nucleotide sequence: TGCAGCGTTGATCGGGATGAGGCTAGTCACACAGATACGCAGTATTTT. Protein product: CSVDRDEASHTDTQYF.

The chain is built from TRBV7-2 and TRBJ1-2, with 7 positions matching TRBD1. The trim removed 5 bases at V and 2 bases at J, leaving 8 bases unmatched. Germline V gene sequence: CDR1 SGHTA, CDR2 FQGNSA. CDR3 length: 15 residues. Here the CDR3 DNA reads TGTGCCAGCAGCCCCTACCAGACAGGGAACTATGGCTACACCTTC. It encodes CASSPYQTGNYGYTF.

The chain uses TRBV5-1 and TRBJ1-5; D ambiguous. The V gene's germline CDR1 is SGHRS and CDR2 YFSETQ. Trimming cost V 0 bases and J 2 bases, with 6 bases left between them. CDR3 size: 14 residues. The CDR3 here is CASSLVAGNQPQHF. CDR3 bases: TGCGCCAGCAGCTTGGTGGCAGGCAATCAGCCCCAGCATTTT.

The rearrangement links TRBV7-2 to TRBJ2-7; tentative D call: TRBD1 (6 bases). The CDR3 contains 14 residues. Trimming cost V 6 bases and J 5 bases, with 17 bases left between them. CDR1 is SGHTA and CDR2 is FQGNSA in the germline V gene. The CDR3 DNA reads TGTGCCAGCAGTCGCCGGTGGGGGCAGAACGAGCAGTACTTC. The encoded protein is CASSRRWGQNEQYF. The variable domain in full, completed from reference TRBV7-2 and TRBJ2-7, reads GAGVSQSPSNKVTEKGKDVELRCDPISGHTALYWYRQSLGQGLEFLIYFQGNSAPDKSGLPSDRFSAERTGGSVSTLTIQRTQQEDSAVYLCASSRRWGQNEQYFGPGTRLTVT.

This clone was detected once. CDR3: CASSGLAIQFF. CDR3 coding DNA: TGTGCCAGCAGTGGACTAGCGATCCAGTTCTTC. The V and J genes are TRBV2 and TRBJ2-1, with 8 bases aligning to TRBD2. With V trimmed by 4 bases and J by 13 bases, 3 bases remained unmatched. The CDR3 extends over 11 amino acids. Germline V gives CDR1 SNHLY, CDR2 FYNNEI.

The CDR3: CASSPLAGVRTDTQYF. CDR3 coding DNA: TGTGCCAGTAGTCCACTAGCGGGGGTGCGCACAGATACGCAGTATTTT. The chain uses TRBV19 and TRBJ2-3, with 11 bases identical to TRBD2. The CDR3 extends over 16 amino acids. Germline V gives CDR1 LNHDA, CDR2 SQIVND (reference sequence). V was clipped by 5 bases and J by 1 base; unmatched bases: 5.

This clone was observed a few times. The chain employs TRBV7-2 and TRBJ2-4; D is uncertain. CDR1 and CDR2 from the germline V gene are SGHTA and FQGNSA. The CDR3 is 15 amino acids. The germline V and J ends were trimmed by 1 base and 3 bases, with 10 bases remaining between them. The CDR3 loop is CASSLVLSLKNIQYF. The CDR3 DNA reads TGTGCCAGCAGCTTAGTCCTGTCCCTCAAAAACATTCAGTACTTC.

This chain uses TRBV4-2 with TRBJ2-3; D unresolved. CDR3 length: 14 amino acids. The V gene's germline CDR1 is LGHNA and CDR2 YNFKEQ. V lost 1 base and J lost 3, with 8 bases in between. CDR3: CASSQGEETDTQYF. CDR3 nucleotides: TGTGCCAGCAGCCAAGGGGAAGAGACAGATACGCAGTATTTT.

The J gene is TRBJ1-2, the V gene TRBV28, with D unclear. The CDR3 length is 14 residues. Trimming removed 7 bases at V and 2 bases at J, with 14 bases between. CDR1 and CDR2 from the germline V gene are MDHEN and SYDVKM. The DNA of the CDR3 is TGTGCCAGCAACCCAAGTCCAAACAACTATGGCTACACCTTC. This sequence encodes CASNPSPNNYGYTF.

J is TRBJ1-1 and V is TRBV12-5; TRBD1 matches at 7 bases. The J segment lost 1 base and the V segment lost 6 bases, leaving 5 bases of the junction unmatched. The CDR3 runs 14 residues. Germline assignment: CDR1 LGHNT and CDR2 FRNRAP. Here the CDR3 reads CASGLRQGNTEAFF. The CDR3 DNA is TGTGCTAGTGGCCTAAGACAGGGGAACACTGAAGCTTTCTTT.

CDR3 loop: CASRLSDRRNEQYF. In DNA, the CDR3 is TGTGCCAGCAGACTCTCAGACAGGCGCAACGAGCAGTACTTC. The rearrangement links TRBV13 to TRBJ2-7, with a possible D match to TRBD1 (6 bases). The germline V gene has CDR1 PRHDT and CDR2 FYEKMQ (reference sequence). This CDR3 contains 14 residues. V lost 6 bases to trimming and J lost 5 bases, with 17 bases between them.

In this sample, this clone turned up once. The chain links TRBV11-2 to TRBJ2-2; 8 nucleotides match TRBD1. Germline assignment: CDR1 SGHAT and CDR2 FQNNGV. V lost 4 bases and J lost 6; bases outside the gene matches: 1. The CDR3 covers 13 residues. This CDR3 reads CASSWTGPGELFF. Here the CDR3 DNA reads TGTGCCAGCAGCTGGACAGGGCCCGGGGAGCTGTTTTTT. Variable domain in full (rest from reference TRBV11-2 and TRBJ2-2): EAGVAQSPRYKIIEKRQSVAFWCNPISGHATLYWYQQILGQGPKLLIQFQNNGVVDDSQLPKDRFSAERLKGVDSTLKIQPAKLEDSAVYLCASSWTGPGELFFGEGSRLTVL.

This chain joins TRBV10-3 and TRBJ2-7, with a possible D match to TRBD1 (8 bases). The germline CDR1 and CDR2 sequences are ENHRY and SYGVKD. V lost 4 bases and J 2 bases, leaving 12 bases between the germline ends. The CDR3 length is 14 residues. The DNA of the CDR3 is TGTGCCATCAGTGCTACAGGGGGGGCCTACGAGCAGTACTTC. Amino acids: CAISATGGAYEQYF.

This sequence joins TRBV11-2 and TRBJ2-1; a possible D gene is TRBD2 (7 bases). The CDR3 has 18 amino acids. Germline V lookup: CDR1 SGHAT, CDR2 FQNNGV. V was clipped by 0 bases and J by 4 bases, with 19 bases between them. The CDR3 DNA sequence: TGTGCCAGCAGCTTAGACAGGGGCAATCGGGGGGCTTACAATGAGCAGTTCTTC. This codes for CASSLDRGNRGAYNEQFF.

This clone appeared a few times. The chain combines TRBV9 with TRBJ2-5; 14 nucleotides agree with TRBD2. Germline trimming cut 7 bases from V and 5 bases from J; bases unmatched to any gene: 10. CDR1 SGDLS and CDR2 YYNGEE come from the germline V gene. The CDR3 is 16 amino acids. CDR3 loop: CASLPGLAGGLETQYF. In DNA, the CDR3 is TGTGCCAGCCTGCCAGGACTAGCGGGGGGTCTGGAGACCCAGTACTTC.

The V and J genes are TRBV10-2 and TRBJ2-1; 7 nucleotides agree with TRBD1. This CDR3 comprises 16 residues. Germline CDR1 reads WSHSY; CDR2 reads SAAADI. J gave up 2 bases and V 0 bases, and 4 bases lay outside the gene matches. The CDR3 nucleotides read TGCGCCAGCAGTGAGTCGGGACAGACAGCCTACAATGAGCAGTTCTTC. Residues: CASSESGQTAYNEQFF.